This T cell receptor beta chain emerged from a study of response to subunit inactivated influenza vaccine. Study-wide findings and caveats: Researchers suggested that each seasonal influenza vaccination recruits few new T cells.

V was pared by 2 bases and J by 0 bases, with 7 bases of the junction left unmatched. CDR1 and CDR2 from the germline V gene are SGHTA and FQGNSA. The CDR3 has 17 amino acids. TCRdb independently ran MiXCR on the RT-PCR reads; one entry per CDR3 protein. The sample lists 600,000 to 850,000 distinct CDR3 sequences, around 13% seen once, with less than 8.5% in the top ten. Regarding this clonotype: As yet, its antigen is unknown.

The chain employs TRBV7-2 and TRBJ2-1; 7 bases map to TRBD1. The receptor was isolated from a man aged 50-59 years who received an inactivated influenza vaccine. The material was PBMCs from blood, obtained around 14 days before vaccination. The chain's CDR3 is CASSLRPGGSSYNEQFF. The CDR3 nucleotides read TGTGCCAGCAGCTTACGTCCAGGGGGAAGCTCCTACAATGAGCAGTTCTTC.